Following are 8 T cell receptor beta chains from one sample sequenced in a study of T cell repertoires in cytomegalovirus infection. These receptors have no known antigen. TCRdb fed the reads into MiXCR, producing one record per CDR3 protein. Of some 800,000 distinct CDR3 sequences detected, about 28% appear once; the ten largest clones hold around 14%. Material: cultured CD8+ T cells from PBMCs, obtained from culture after CMV antigen stimulation. The receptors here all came from a human donor in good health (CMV status not recorded). Some clones in this sample may be carry-over from other donors' samples.

V usage is TRBV27 and J usage is TRBJ2-1; 7 bases fit TRBD2. Germline V gene data show CDR1 as MNHEY and CDR2 as SMNVEV (reference sequence). The V gene end was trimmed by 5 bases and the J gene end by 8 bases; junction bases not matched to a gene: 12. The CDR3 contains 15 residues. The CDR3 sequence is CASSRRGVPGHEQFF. The CDR3 nucleotides are TGTGCCAGCAGTCGCCGGGGGGTCCCGGGGCATGAGCAGTTCTTC.

This clonotype was found many times. The chain carries TRBV20-1 and TRBJ1-1, with no clear D. Germline lookup yields CDR1 DFQATT and CDR2 SNEGSKA (reference sequence). V shed 0 bases and J shed 0 bases, with 8 bases lying between them. There are 14 residues in the CDR3. In DNA form, the CDR3 reads TGCAGTGCTAGAGATGGCACAGTGAACACTGAAGCTTTCTTT. The encoded protein is CSARDGTVNTEAFF.

This chain uses TRBV7-6 with TRBJ1-1; tentatively, D is TRBD1 (5 bases). This CDR3 contains 15 residues. The germline V gene has CDR1 SGHVS and CDR2 FNYEAQ. V was clipped by 5 bases and J by 4 bases, with 17 bases between them. DNA of the CDR3: TGTGCCAGCAGCGGGTCGCAGGGAGTCGGCACTGAAGCTTTCTTT. This gives the protein CASSGSQGVGTEAFF.

J is TRBJ2-4 and V is TRBV6-6; 10 bases map to TRBD2. J lost 5 bases, V lost 5 bases, and 0 bases had no gene match. The germline V gene has CDR1 MNHNY and CDR2 SVGAGI (reference sequence). This CDR3 is built from 13 residues. In DNA, the CDR3 is TGTGCCAGCAGTGGACTAGCGGAAAACATTCAGTACTTC. Its protein is CASSGLAENIQYF.

The table lists this clonotype with a few counts. The chain carries TRBV27 and TRBJ1-3; no definite D call. Germline CDR1 reads MNHEY; CDR2 reads SMNVEV (reference sequence). V was cut by 6 bases and J by 2 bases, with 11 bases left in between. The CDR3 is made up of 14 amino acids. DNA of the CDR3: TGTGCCAGCAGGGGAGGCAGTACTGGAAACACCATATATTTT. It is translated as CASRGGSTGNTIYF.

The chain links TRBV20-1 to TRBJ2-5; D tentatively fits TRBD1 or TRBD2 (6 bases each). Germline V gene lookup returns CDR1 DFQATT and CDR2 SNEGSKA (reference sequence). V was shortened by 0 bases and J by 7 bases, with 12 bases between the two germline ends. The CDR3 is made up of 13 amino acids. The DNA of the CDR3 is TGCAGTGCTAGAGATGGGGGGCTCGGGACCCAGTACTTC. It yields the protein CSARDGGLGTQYF.

The CDR3 loop is CASSTLLGGLYEQYF. The CDR3 DNA is TGTGCCAGTAGTACCCTTCTCGGGGGGCTCTACGAGCAGTACTTC. This chain links TRBV19 with TRBJ2-7; D perhaps matches TRBD2 (7 bases). From germline, CDR1 is LNHDA and CDR2 SQIVND (reference sequence). Trimming took 4 bases from V and 3 from J, leaving 16 bases between them. The CDR3 is made up of 15 amino acids. The complete variable domain, with remaining parts taken from reference TRBV19 and TRBJ2-7, reads DGGITQSPKYLFRKEGQNVTLSCEQNLNHDAMYWYRQDPGQGLRLIYYSQIVNDFQKGDIAEGYSVSREKKESFPLTVTSAQKNPTAFYLCASSTLLGGLYEQYFGPGTRLTVT.

This clonotype appeared a single time. The rearrangement links TRBV27 to TRBJ2-5; TRBD1 is a possible D gene (5 bases). Looked up from germline, CDR1 is MNHEY and CDR2 is SMNVEV (reference sequence). This CDR3 contains 15 residues. V gave up 1 base and J gave up 5 bases, with 14 bases separating them. CDR3 nucleotide sequence: TGTGCCAGCAGTTTATGGGCAGGGCCTCGCGAGACCCAGTACTTC. It encodes CASSLWAGPRETQYF.